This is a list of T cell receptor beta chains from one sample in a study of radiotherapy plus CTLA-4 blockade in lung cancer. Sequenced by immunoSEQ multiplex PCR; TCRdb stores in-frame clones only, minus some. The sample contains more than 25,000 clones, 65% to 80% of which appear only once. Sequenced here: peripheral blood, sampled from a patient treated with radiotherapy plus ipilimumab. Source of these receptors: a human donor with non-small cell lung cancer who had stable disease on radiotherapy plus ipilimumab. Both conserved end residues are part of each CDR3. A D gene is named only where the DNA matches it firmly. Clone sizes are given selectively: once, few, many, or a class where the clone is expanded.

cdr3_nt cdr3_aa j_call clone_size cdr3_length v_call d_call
TGTGCCAGCAGCTTACGTCGGATGGACCGGAACACTGAAGCTTTCTTT CASSLRRMDRNTEAFF TRBJ1-1 once 16 TRBV11-2 NA
TGCGCCAGCGGTTCTGGCGAGGGGACAGATACGCAGTATTTT CASGSGEGTDTQYF TRBJ2-3 once 14 TRBV5-1 NA
TGTGCCAGCAAGAGTTTCAGGACAGGGGGCTGGAACACTGAAGCTTTCTTT CASKSFRTGGWNTEAFF TRBJ1-1 once 17 TRBV7-8 TRBD1
TGCAGCGTTGAAGATCCGCAGGGCGTAAAGACCCAGTACTTC CSVEDPQGVKTQYF TRBJ2-5 NA 14 TRBV29-1 NA
TGCGCCAGCAGCCAAGCGGCTTCGGTTGGAGGCTACACCTTC CASSQAASVGGYTF TRBJ1-2 NA 14 TRBV4-3 NA
TGTGCCAGCAGCCTCAGGGGAGGTGGAAACACCATATATTTT CASSLRGGGNTIYF TRBJ1-3 NA 14 TRBV21-1 NA
TGTGCCAGCAGCTCACAGGGAAGGGGGACTGAAGCTTTCTTT CASSSQGRGTEAFF TRBJ1-1 NA 14 TRBV9 NA
TGTGCCAGCAGCTTGTGGACAGGGGTTTTGGAGACCCAGTACTTC CASSLWTGVLETQYF TRBJ2-5 NA 15 TRBV11-2 TRBD1
TGTGCCAGCACCATATGGGGACAGGGAAACAATCAGCCCCAGCATTTT CASTIWGQGNNQPQHF TRBJ1-5 NA 16 TRBV7-2 TRBD1
TGTGCCAGCAGCTTCGGACAGGGTGAAGCTTTCTTT CASSFGQGEAFF TRBJ1-1 NA 12 TRBV7-3 TRBD1
TGTGCCAGCAGCTTGGATCGGGCCGGGGAGCTGTTTTTT CASSLDRAGELFF TRBJ2-2 NA 13 TRBV5-4 NA
TGCGCCAGCAGCCAAGGGAGGCTCGGGACTAGCGGGGGGGCCGCGACCCAGTACTTC CASSQGRLGTSGGAATQYF TRBJ2-5 NA 19 TRBV4-3 TRBD2
TGTGCCAGCAGACCGGGACAGGGTCAGCCCCAGCATTTT CASRPGQGQPQHF TRBJ1-5 NA 13 TRBV6-1 TRBD1
TGTGCCAGCAGCCAGAGGGACAGGGAACATAACTATGGCTACACCTTC CASSQRDREHNYGYTF TRBJ1-2 once 16 TRBV5-4 TRBD1
TGTGCCAGCAGCAGACAGGGAACTGGAAACACCATATATTTT CASSRQGTGNTIYF TRBJ1-3 NA 14 TRBV7-9 TRBD1
TGCGCCAGCAGCTTACAGGGGACTGGGGAAGCTTTCTTT CASSLQGTGEAFF TRBJ1-1 once 13 TRBV5-1 TRBD1
TGCGCCAGCAGCGAGGGCCCCAGCTACGGGCAGTTCTTC CASSEGPSYGQFF TRBJ2-1 NA 13 TRBV5-1 NA
TGTGCCTGGAGTGGAAGACAGGGGTTCCATGGCTACACCTTC CAWSGRQGFHGYTF TRBJ1-2 few 14 TRBV30 TRBD1
TGTGCCAGCAGCCCAGGGACGGGAAATCAGCCCCAGCATTTT CASSPGTGNQPQHF TRBJ1-5 NA 14 TRBV7-2 NA
TGTGCCAGCAGCCAGAGACAGGGGGATGGCTACACCTTC CASSQRQGDGYTF TRBJ1-2 once 13 TRBV14 TRBD1
TGTGCCAGCAGTTACTCGGGGGACGGATCCTACGAGCAGTACTTC CASSYSGDGSYEQYF TRBJ2-7 few 15 TRBV27 NA
TGTGCCAGCAGCCAGGACAGGGCCCTCGCCGGAGAAAAACTGTTTTTT CASSQDRALAGEKLFF TRBJ1-4 NA 16 TRBV28 TRBD1
TGTGCCAGTAGTACGACAGGAACACTGAACTATGGCTACACCTTC CASSTTGTLNYGYTF TRBJ1-2 NA 15 TRBV19 NA
TGTGCCAGTAGTACAACCGACAGGCCTAATGAAAAACTGTTTTTT CASSTTDRPNEKLFF TRBJ1-4 NA 15 TRBV19 NA
TGTGCCAGCAGCTCGGACAGGTACAATGAGCAGTTCTTC CASSSDRYNEQFF TRBJ2-1 NA 13 TRBV7-3 TRBD1
TGTGCCAGCAGTTACACCCGGTTAACAGATACGCAGTATTTT CASSYTRLTDTQYF TRBJ2-3 NA 14 TRBV6-5 NA
TGTGCCAGTAGCATCGGGGCAGATGGAGATACGCAGTATTTT CASSIGADGDTQYF TRBJ2-3 NA 14 TRBV19 NA
TGTGCCAGCAGTGGGGAGTTCTTC CASSGEFF TRBJ2-1 NA 8 TRBV2 NA
TGCGCCAGCAGCCCCGGCGTGCCTAACACCGGGGAGCTGTTTTTT CASSPGVPNTGELFF TRBJ2-2 NA 15 TRBV5-1 NA
TGTGCCAGTACCCTGGGGGGTAATCAGCCCCAGCATTTT CASTLGGNQPQHF TRBJ1-5 NA 13 TRBV19 NA
TGTGCCAGCCGGTCGGGGGCAACCTACAATGAGCAGTTCTTC CASRSGATYNEQFF TRBJ2-1 NA 14 TRBV28 NA
TGCGCCAGCAGCGAGGGGCAGAACACTGAAGCTTTCTTT CASSEGQNTEAFF TRBJ1-1 NA 13 TRBV10-2 NA
TGTGCCAGCTCTTACGGGGAATGGGAGCTGTTTTTT CASSYGEWELFF TRBJ2-2 NA 12 TRBV6-5 NA
TGTGCCTGGAGTCGACAGGTGACGCAAGAGACCCAGTACTTC CAWSRQVTQETQYF TRBJ2-5 NA 14 TRBV30 NA
TGTGCCAGCAGCCGGCGGTCTTTAGGGTATGGCTACACCTTC CASSRRSLGYGYTF TRBJ1-2 NA 14 TRBV11-2 NA
TGTGCCAGTAGGGGACTAGCGGGGGCCCAGAGCACAGATACGCAGTATTTT CASRGLAGAQSTDTQYF TRBJ2-3 NA 17 TRBV19 TRBD2
TGTGCCAGCAGCTCGCGGGGGTCAGATACGCAGTATTTT CASSSRGSDTQYF TRBJ2-3 NA 13 TRBV7-3 TRBD2
TGTGCCAGCAGCGTCCAACCAGATCCCGCCTACAATGAGCAGTTCTTC CASSVQPDPAYNEQFF TRBJ2-1 NA 16 TRBV9 NA
TGCGCCAGCAGGAGGGACTACAATGAGCAGTTCTTC CASRRDYNEQFF TRBJ2-1 once 12 TRBV5-1 NA
TGTGCCTGGAGGGGCAGGGGAATCGGCCACACCTTC CAWRGRGIGHTF TRBJ1-2 NA 12 TRBV30 NA
TGTGCCAGCAGTTCGCAGGGGGTTCATCAGCCCCAGCATTTT CASSSQGVHQPQHF TRBJ1-5 NA 14 TRBV6-1 TRBD1
TGTGCCAGCAGCTTAATGGGTTACCATGAGCAGTTCTTC CASSLMGYHEQFF TRBJ2-1 NA 13 TRBV11-3 NA
TGTGCCAGCAGCACAATGGGGTACTATAATTCACCCCTCCACTTT CASSTMGYYNSPLHF TRBJ1-6 NA 15 TRBV5-8 NA
TGTGCCAGCAGCTTCACGGGACAGTACAATGAGCAGTTCTTC CASSFTGQYNEQFF TRBJ2-1 NA 14 TRBV7-2 TRBD1